The rows below give T cell receptor beta chains drawn from one sample of a study of blood T cells in healthy people across ages. MiXCR was run by TCRdb on the 5' RACE reads, yielding one entry per CDR3 protein. In the table there are about 640,000 distinct CDR3 sequences, around 54% of which are singletons. Sequencing input: blood. All receptors derive from a man in his sixties in good health. Both conserved end residues are part of each CDR3. A D gene is named only where the DNA matches it firmly. Not every row has a clone size; where given, it reads once, few, many or a size class.

NA TRBJ2-5 TRBV3-1 TRBD2 CASSQLAGAETQYF TGTGCCAGCAGCCAATTAGCGGGGGCAGAGACCCAGTACTTC
NA TRBJ2-7 TRBV20-1 TRBD2 CSASGSLAGAAYEQYF TGCAGTGCTAGCGGCTCCCTAGCGGGGGCCGCCTACGAGCAGTACTTC
NA TRBJ2-6 TRBV20-1 TRBD2 CSAETSGGRASSGANVLTF TGCAGTGCTGAGACTAGCGGGGGTCGTGCCAGCTCTGGGGCCAACGTCCTGACTTTC
few TRBJ2-7 TRBV12-3/TRBV12-4 NA CASSFQGASYEQYF TGTGCCAGCAGTTTCCAAGGGGCCTCCTACGAGCAGTACTTC
NA TRBJ2-1 TRBV6-2/TRBV6-3 TRBD2 CASSPLRLAGGGDEQFF TGTGCCAGCAGTCCCCTCCGACTAGCGGGGGGAGGCGATGAGCAGTTCTTC
NA TRBJ1-5 TRBV20-1 NA CSAPKIGENQPQHF TGCAGTGCCCCCAAGATAGGGGAAAATCAGCCCCAGCATTTT
NA TRBJ2-5 TRBV3-1 NA CASSQEPRQTQYF TGTGCCAGCAGCCAAGAGCCTCGCCAGACCCAGTACTTC
few TRBJ2-1 TRBV7-9 NA CASSLGGRAGNEQFF TGTGCCAGCAGCTTAGGAGGCAGGGCAGGCAATGAGCAGTTCTTC
NA TRBJ2-3 TRBV7-2 NA CASSLVRGRADTQYF TGTGCCAGCAGCCTTGTGAGGGGTCGCGCAGATACGCAGTATTTT
few TRBJ1-2 TRBV2 NA CASSSAPRYGYTF TGTGCCAGCAGTTCAGCCCCGCGCTATGGCTACACCTTC
NA TRBJ1-2 TRBV28 NA CASVARNYGYTF TGTGCCAGCGTGGCACGAAACTATGGCTACACCTTC
many TRBJ2-3 TRBV5-1 NA CASSPNPGTAGGDTQYF TGCGCCAGCAGCCCCAACCCCGGAACCGCGGGTGGAGATACGCAGTATTTT
few TRBJ2-1 TRBV20-1 NA CSASRGNSYNEQFF TGCAGTGCTAGTCGGGGAAACTCCTACAATGAGCAGTTCTTC
NA TRBJ2-7 TRBV2 NA CASGQVRYEQYF TGTGCCAGCGGGCAGGTTAGATACGAGCAGTACTTC
NA TRBJ2-7 TRBV12-3/TRBV12-4 NA CASSYRPYEQYF TGTGCCAGCAGCTATAGACCTTACGAGCAGTACTTC
NA TRBJ2-7 TRBV6-5 NA CASRPGQVRESEQYF TGTGCCAGCAGGCCCGGACAGGTCCGGGAGTCCGAGCAGTACTTC
NA TRBJ2-7 TRBV20-1 TRBD2 CSAERGATYEQYF TGCAGTGCGGAGCGGGGGGCCACCTACGAGCAGTACTTC
NA TRBJ1-2 TRBV6-2/TRBV6-3 NA CASSLGHRNYGYTF TGTGCCAGCAGCCTCGGGCACCGAAACTATGGCTACACCTTC
once TRBJ2-1 TRBV27 NA CASSSYREGHNEQFF TGTGCCAGCAGTTCCTACAGGGAGGGACACAATGAGCAGTTCTTC
NA TRBJ2-5 TRBV10-3 NA CAISESLGQLGETQYF TGTGCCATCAGTGAGTCCCTCGGGCAATTAGGAGAGACCCAGTACTTC
NA TRBJ2-7 TRBV10-3 TRBD2 CAISEGASGGAYEQYF TGTGCCATCAGTGAGGGGGCTAGCGGGGGGGCATACGAGCAGTACTTC
NA TRBJ2-7 TRBV9 NA CASSVDRASYEQYF TGTGCCAGCAGCGTAGACAGGGCCTCCTACGAGCAGTACTTC
NA TRBJ2-3 TRBV20-1 NA CSALHRGGKDTQYF TGCAGTGCCTTACACAGGGGAGGGAAAGATACGCAGTATTTT
NA TRBJ1-1 TRBV7-9 NA CASSSQPGTEAFF TGTGCCAGCAGCTCCCAACCCGGCACTGAAGCTTTCTTT
many TRBJ2-3 TRBV20-1 TRBD1 CSADRDRAVDTQYF TGCAGTGCTGACCGGGACAGGGCTGTAGATACGCAGTATTTT
NA TRBJ2-5 TRBV6-6 NA CASSYGSTQETQYF TGTGCCAGCAGTTACGGTAGTACCCAAGAGACCCAGTACTTC
NA TRBJ2-1 TRBV29-1 NA CSVDERDDEQFF TGCAGCGTTGATGAGAGGGACGATGAGCAGTTCTTC
few TRBJ2-3 TRBV5-1 TRBD2 CASSGSTSGASDTQYF TGCGCCAGCAGCGGATCGACTAGCGGGGCATCTGATACGCAGTATTTT
NA TRBJ1-2 TRBV20-1 TRBD1 CSAREDRGRRGYTF TGCAGTGCTAGAGAGGACAGGGGGCGCCGAGGCTACACCTTC
NA TRBJ2-7 TRBV28 NA CASSPGGALATYEQYF TGTGCCAGCAGTCCAGGGGGGGCCCTAGCAACCTACGAGCAGTACTTC
few TRBJ2-4 TRBV20-1 NA CSARGAPQYF TGCAGTGCCCGGGGGGCGCCCCAGTACTTC
few TRBJ2-5 TRBV7-2 TRBD2 CASSSSGTKEETQYF TGTGCCAGCAGCTCCTCCGGGACTAAGGAAGAGACCCAGTACTTC
few TRBJ2-1 TRBV13 TRBD1 CASSWTGLNEQFF TGTGCCAGCAGCTGGACAGGGCTAAATGAGCAGTTCTTC
NA TRBJ2-7 TRBV5-1 NA CASSLGFDLPSYEQYF TGCGCCAGCAGCTTGGGGTTTGACCTACCCTCCTACGAGCAGTACTTC
few TRBJ2-1 TRBV5-1 TRBD2 CASSLMSGGPYNEQFF TGCGCCAGCAGCTTGATGTCGGGGGGGCCCTACAATGAGCAGTTCTTC
once TRBJ2-7 TRBV10-1 NA CASGGKIQPQYEQYF TGCGCCAGCGGTGGCAAAATCCAACCGCAATACGAGCAGTACTTC
once TRBJ1-1 TRBV7-2 TRBD1 CASSLGPGTGGAGAFF TGTGCCAGCAGCTTAGGACCCGGGACAGGGGGCGCGGGAGCTTTCTTT
NA TRBJ1-6 TRBV25-1 NA CASKGPEDSPLHF TGTGCCAGCAAAGGCCCCGAGGATTCACCCCTCCACTTT
NA TRBJ2-7 TRBV4-2 TRBD1 CASSQGDRGRYEQYF TGTGCCAGCAGCCAAGGGGACAGGGGGCGTTACGAGCAGTACTTC
few TRBJ2-1 TRBV2 NA CASNTDYNEQFF TGTGCCAGCAACACAGACTACAATGAGCAGTTCTTC
many TRBJ2-3 TRBV6-1 TRBD2 CASSSGLAGLTDTQYF TGTGCCAGCAGTTCCGGACTAGCGGGACTCACAGATACGCAGTATTTT
NA TRBJ1-1 TRBV20-1 NA CSARADRAEAFF TGCAGCGCAAGGGCCGACCGGGCTGAAGCTTTCTTT
NA TRBJ2-7 TRBV7-2 NA CASSSSTIPYEQYF TGTGCCAGCAGCTCTTCGACAATCCCCTACGAGCAGTACTTC
NA TRBJ2-5 TRBV20-1 TRBD1 CSARGRTGEQETQYF TGCAGTGCTAGAGGCAGGACAGGGGAGCAAGAGACCCAGTACTTC
NA TRBJ1-6 TRBV7-2 NA CASSLGGWGYYNSPLHF TGTGCCAGCAGCCTAGGGGGGTGGGGTTACTATAATTCACCCCTCCACTTT
few TRBJ2-5 TRBV7-7 TRBD2 CASSLASGSFPVTQYF TGTGCCAGCAGCTTAGCTAGCGGGAGTTTCCCAGTGACCCAGTACTTC
few TRBJ2-7 TRBV6-1 NA CASSADTSYEQYF TGTGCCAGCAGTGCGGACACGTCCTACGAGCAGTACTTC
NA TRBJ2-3 TRBV29-1 NA CSVSPAPPHRQGGLSTDTQYF TGCAGCGTCTCCCCCGCCCCACCACACCGGCAGGGGGGGCTAAGCACAGATACGCAGTATTTT
many TRBJ2-1 TRBV7-6 NA CASSLDSGGRSGEQFF TGTGCCAGCAGCTTAGACTCGGGGGGCCGGTCGGGAGAGCAGTTCTTC
few TRBJ1-1 TRBV27 TRBD1 CASSSLGGASEAFF TGTGCCAGCAGTTCCCTAGGGGGCGCATCTGAAGCTTTCTTT
NA TRBJ2-5 TRBV20-1 TRBD1 CSASGRTGAEETQYF TGCAGTGCTAGCGGCCGGACAGGGGCGGAGGAGACCCAGTACTTC
NA TRBJ2-6 TRBV29-1 NA CSVTPGANVLTF TGCAGCGTCACTCCTGGGGCCAACGTCCTGACTTTC
NA TRBJ2-3 TRBV5-1 TRBD2 CASSLVTSVISTDTQYF TGCGCCAGCAGCTTGGTGACTAGCGTAATCAGCACAGATACGCAGTATTTT
NA TRBJ2-1 TRBV11-3 NA CASSFGSFTDNEQFF TGTGCCAGCAGCTTCGGTAGCTTTACGGACAATGAGCAGTTCTTC
NA TRBJ2-3 TRBV5-1 TRBD2 CASSTSGALDTQYF TGCGCCAGCAGCACCAGCGGGGCTCTGGATACGCAGTATTTT
NA TRBJ1-2 TRBV29-1 TRBD1 CNVQGIYGYTF TGCAACGTACAGGGGATCTATGGCTACACCTTC
NA TRBJ2-1 TRBV18 NA CASSQGTDSSYNEQFF TGTGCCAGCTCACAGGGGACGGATAGCTCCTACAATGAGCAGTTCTTC